The 10 T cell receptor beta chains given below trace back to one sample, sequenced in a study of blood T cells in healthy people across ages. A J-beta primer mix and a sample-barcoded 5' primer were used in a second PCR of roughly 6 to 11 cycles. TCRdb ran MiXCR on the 5' RACE reads and lists one entry per CDR3 protein. This table has 1,500,000 or so distinct CDR3 sequences, approximately 43% appearing once. Material for sequencing was blood. The source is a woman aged 18-29 years in good health.

This sequence joins TRBV27 and TRBJ2-3; 7 bases are shared with TRBD2. J was trimmed by 6 bases and V by 3 bases; bases with no gene match: 6. CDR1 MNHEY and CDR2 SMNVEV come from the germline V gene (reference sequence). The CDR3 loop spans 14 amino acids. CDR3 in DNA: TGTGCCAGCAGTTTCGGGACTATGGGGGATACGCAGTATTTT. Amino acid sequence: CASSFGTMGDTQYF.

In this sample, this clonotype turned up a few times. This chain joins TRBV7-8 and TRBJ2-1; D is tentatively TRBD1 or TRBD2 (6 bases each). CDR3 length: 15 residues. The germline gives CDR1 SGHVS, CDR2 FQNEAQ. Trimming left V 7 bases short and J 3 bases short, with 16 bases between. The CDR3 reads CASTQRRGNYNEQFF. DNA for the CDR3: TGTGCCAGCACACAACGGAGGGGGAACTACAATGAGCAGTTCTTC.

There are a few counts of this clonotype. The CDR3: CASSHDRSNQPQHF. CDR3 nucleotide sequence: TGTGCCAGCAGCCATGACAGAAGCAATCAGCCCCAGCATTTT. The chain is built from TRBV7-2 and TRBJ1-5, with D possibly TRBD1 on 5 matching bases. Germline CDR1 reads SGHTA; CDR2 reads FQGNSA. V lost 5 bases, J lost 1 base, and 9 bases lay in between. The CDR3 runs 14 residues.

This clonotype was observed a few times. This chain connects TRBV7-9 to TRBJ2-1, with a tentative D call TRBD2 (6 bases). This CDR3 is built from 12 residues. In germline, CDR1 is SEHNR, CDR2 FQNEAQ (reference sequence). With 6 bases removed from V and 10 bases from J, the gap between germline ends came to 13 bases. The CDR3 DNA is TGTGCCAGCAGGTTCTTAGCGGAGGAGCAGTTCTTC. As protein: CASRFLAEEQFF. Based on the CDR3 plus reference TRBV7-9 and TRBJ2-1, the full variable domain is DTGVSQNPRHKITKRGQNVTFRCDPISEHNRLYWYRQTLGQGPEFLTYFQNEAQLEKSRLLSDRFSAERPKGSFSTLEIQRTEQGDSAMYLCASRFLAEEQFFGPGTRLTVL.

This clonotype turned up a few times. This chain connects TRBV6-1 to TRBJ1-2, with 9 positions matching TRBD1. This CDR3 region has 14 residues. Trimming cost V 5 bases and J 6 bases; bases outside gene matches: 7. Germline V gene sequence: CDR1 MNHNS, CDR2 SASEGT. CDR3 sequence reads: CASSTWTGEDGYTF. The DNA for the CDR3 is TGTGCCAGCAGTACTTGGACAGGGGAAGATGGCTACACCTTC.

This chain connects TRBV2 to TRBJ2-4; 9 bases align to TRBD1. CDR1 is SNHLY, CDR2 FYNNEI, per germline. This CDR3 comprises 14 residues. The trim removed 6 bases at V and 7 bases at J, leaving 7 bases unmatched. Written as DNA, the CDR3 is TGTGCCAGCAGCGCTAGGGACAGGGTGAACATTCAGTACTTC. It translates to CASSARDRVNIQYF.

This clonotype was found a few times. This sequence joins TRBV12-3 or TRBV12-4 and TRBJ2-7; tentative D call: TRBD1 (6 bases). The CDR3 is 16 residues long. The V and J ends lost 5 bases and 2 bases respectively, with 19 bases between them. CDR3: CASSTSTGKMPYEQYF. The CDR3 coding sequence is TGTGCCAGCAGTACCTCGACAGGAAAGATGCCCTACGAGCAGTACTTC.

The rearrangement uses TRBV24-1 and TRBJ2-3; D unclear. The CDR3 runs to 14 residues. Germline loops: CDR1 KGHDR, CDR2 SFDVKD. V gave up 8 bases and J gave up 2 bases, with 13 bases separating them. The CDR3 region is CATKVMTATDTQYF. As DNA, the CDR3 is TGTGCCACCAAGGTGATGACGGCCACAGATACGCAGTATTTT.

About this clonotype itself: The junction departs from germline at one end; a sequencing error may be responsible. This sequence joins TRBV12-3 or TRBV12-4 and TRBJ1-1; D remains unclear. The CDR3 extends over 14 amino acids. The CDR3 DNA follows: TGTGCCAGCAGCCCGGACTGGATGAACGCTGAAGCTTTCTTT. This codes for CASSPDWMNAEAFF.

The chain couples TRBV6-6 to TRBJ1-2; D unclear. Between the trimmed V and J ends, which lost 6 bases and 0 bases, there was a span of 14 bases. Germline V gene data show CDR1 as MNHNY and CDR2 as SVGAGI (reference sequence). CDR3 length: 15 amino acids. This CDR3 is CASRADGQSNYGYTF. In DNA, the CDR3 is TGTGCCAGCAGGGCGGACGGGCAATCTAACTATGGCTACACCTTC.